These T cell receptor delta chains were read from a single sample in a study of gamma-delta T cells after stem cell transplantation. TCRdb redid the clone calls on the RT-PCR reads with CATT. The profile shows about 1,600 delta-chain clones, more than 7% of them singletons. Sequencing was done on a sample of gamma-delta T cells. These receptors were taken from a human donor. It is not recorded whose cells these are; they may come from a transplant donor. Each CDR3 is given with its conserved first and last residue. D genes are given only for firm matches. The size entry is marked missing in some rows and otherwise reads once, few, many or a size class.

abundance,j_gene,v_gene,d_gene,CDR3aa,CDR3nt
medium-sized,TRDJ1,TRDV2,TRDD3,CACDEVLGPSRRGSDKLIF,TGTGCCTGTGACGAAGTACTGGGGCCCTCAAGGAGGGGGTCCGATAAACTCATCTTT
few,TRDJ1,TRDV2,TRDD3,CACDPLSTGGYIGFADKLIF,TGTGCCTGTGATCCCCTTAGTACTGGGGGATACATCGGTTTCGCCGATAAACTCATCTTT
medium-sized,TRDJ1,TRDV2,TRDD3,CACHEVLGGDTDKLIF,TGTGCCTGCCATGAAGTACTGGGGGGTGACACCGATAAACTCATCTTT
.,TRDJ1,TRDV2,TRDD3,CACESLLGAHTDKLIF,TGTGCCTGTGAATCTCTACTGGGGGCCCACACCGATAAACTCATCTTT
.,TRDJ1,TRDV2,.,CACDTLGPSNTDKLIF,TGTGCCTGTGACACACTGGGTCCTTCCAACACCGATAAACTCATCTTT
medium-sized,TRDJ3,TRDV2,TRDD3,CACDTIWGNRAWDTRQMFF,TGTGCCTGTGACACCATCTGGGGGAATCGGGCCTGGGACACCCGACAGATGTTTTTC
.,TRDJ1,TRDV2,.,CACDGMRTDKLIF,TGCGCCTGTGACGGGATGCGAACCGATAAACTCATCTTT
few,TRDJ1,TRDV2,TRDD3,CACDTLLGTDKLIF,TGTGCCTGTGACACGTTACTGGGGACCGATAAACTCATCTTT
medium-sized,TRDJ1,TRDV2,.,CACDTVTGTDKLIF,TGTGCCTGTGACACCGTTACTGGAACCGATAAACTCATCTTT
medium-sized,TRDJ1,TRDV2,TRDD3,CACDTLMGDKSTDKLIF,TGTGCCTGTGACACCCTAATGGGGGATAAATCTACCGATAAACTCATCTTT
few,TRDJ1,TRDV2,TRDD3,CACDHVVLGDSGTDKLIF,TGTGCCTGTGACCACGTTGTACTGGGGGATTCCGGCACCGACAAACTCATCTTT
medium-sized,TRDJ1,TRDV2,TRDD3,CACDTLIPARGDRYTDKLIF,TGTGCCTGTGACACCTTGATTCCCGCACGGGGGGATAGGTACACCGATAAACTCATCTTT
.,TRDJ1,TRDV2,TRDD3,CACDTVLGDTDKLIF,TGTGCCTGTGATACCGTACTGGGGGACACCGATAAACTCATCTTT
large,TRDJ1,TRDV2,.,CACDTFPTRGIDLRKLIF,TGTGCCTGTGACACCTTTCCTACGCGGGGGATAGACCTCCGTAAACTCATCTTT